This TCR beta chain originates from a study of post-analysis software for immune sequencing data (dated by TCRdb to the mid-2010s). With regard to the full study: Recorded disease courses included relapsing-remitting, secondary progressive and progressive-relapsing multiple sclerosis, with some patients lacking subtype annotation. The patient repertoires were compared against fewer than twelve previously published healthy control repertoires obtained from donors aged about 6 to 26 years. A subset of samples was prepared in parallel using single-end sample barcoding, then pooled and co-amplified after Illumina adapter ligation. Summary of the overall study and its limitations: Direct clustering with F measure showed strong co-clustering of samples prepared in the same batch, prompting a batch-effect correction. The control group was slightly older than the multiple sclerosis patient group. Compared with controls, multiple sclerosis patients had significantly lower normalized Chao1 diversity, a finding suggesting substantial peripheral T-cell clonal expansion. About five TRBV segments, including TRBV5-6, TRBV5-1 and TRBV20-1, were significantly more frequent in patients than controls.

To demonstrate the VDJtools post-analysis software, TCR beta repertoires were profiled from the peripheral blood of roughly 14 young patients with multiple sclerosis. The multiple sclerosis patients were children and adolescents between about 6 and 16 years of age. To note about this clonotype: Its antigen is unknown. No base-level quality is on record; no much larger clone is a single base apart.

Looking up the germline V gene yields CDR1 SGHTA and CDR2 FQGTGA. The CDR3 spans 13 residues, from the cysteine through the phenylalanine. The only DNA kept is the CDR3, 39 bases in frame from the first base. The protocol used for the library was PCR. Sequencing relied on an Illumina HiSeq 2500. To reduce PCR and sequencing biases, unique molecular identifiers were built into the TCR beta cDNA libraries. Per 1 to 10 million input T cells, roughly 500,000 cDNA molecules were obtained, such that each molecule approximated one T cell. The patient libraries were prepared and sequenced with the same protocol used for the earlier healthy control dataset. Within a given batch, samples were prepared together, multiplexed and sequenced on the same HiSeq lane. The original pipeline was this. MIGEC handled the raw barcoded reads, throwing out single-read molecular identifier groups before consensus assembly and CDR3 extraction. Clonotype tables were post-analysed with VDJtools, and diversity was normalized by down-sampling all datasets to the smallest sample size. To correct batch-related cross-sample contamination, repertoire overlap clustering matched CDR3 amino acid sequences but not nucleotide sequences. TCRdb redid the processing of the public reads, applying fastp at Q25 and MiXCR, and retained in-frame beta chains. Each entry merges the rows of one CDR3 protein and shows their most common DNA and genes. The V and J calls here are based on TCRdb, not the publication. Counted in this sample were some 890,000 distinct CDR3 sequences; about 53% of them appeared once. Clones ranked in the top ten supply under 6% of the sample.

The V and J segments used are TRBV7-3 and TRBJ2-4; TRBD1 aligns with 8 central bases. TRBJ2-7 explains the end of the DNA better; the J call may be wrong. This TCR derives from a girl between 5 and 17 years old with multiple sclerosis. Sequencing input: blood. The CDR3 here reads CASSLDRVNEQYF. The DNA sequence is given as TGTGCCAGCAGTTTGGACAGGGTAAACGAGCAGTACTTC.